The 28 T cell receptor beta chains below come from one sample, sequenced in a study of shared clonotypes between healthy human individuals. Sequenced by immunoSEQ multiplex PCR; TCRdb stores in-frame clones only, minus some. This sample has more than 850,000 clones, with 70% to 80% found just once. The source material was memory CD4+ T cells from PBMCs. Subset here: CD45RA-negative fraction. Receptor source: a man younger than 35 in good health. Some clones in this sample may be carry-over from other donors' samples.

The rearrangement links TRBV19 to TRBJ2-3; D possibly corresponds to TRBD1 (5 bases). In germline, CDR1 is LNHDA, CDR2 SQIVND (reference sequence). Trimming took 2 bases from V and 4 from J, leaving 10 bases between them. The CDR3 is made up of 14 amino acids. The chain's CDR3 is CASSIISRADTQYF. CDR3 in DNA: TGTGCCAGTAGTATAATAAGCAGGGCAGATACGCAGTATTTT.

This clone was found a few times. At the DNA level, this CDR3 is encoded by other sequences in the same sample as well. The DNA of the CDR3 is TGTGCCTGGAGTGCAGGGTCCTATGGCTACACCTTC. Its translation is CAWSAGSYGYTF. The chain joins TRBV30 to TRBJ1-2, with D possibly being TRBD1 (5 bases). Germline CDR1 and CDR2: GTSNPN and SVGIG (reference sequence). The V and J ends lost 1 base and 4 bases respectively, with 7 bases between them. The CDR3 contains 12 residues.

This clone was picked up one time. The chain links TRBV11-3 to TRBJ2-3; TRBD1 matches 8 bases. This CDR3 has 14 amino acids. Unmatched junction bases numbered 8, after V lost 5 bases and J lost 7 bases. Germline V lookup: CDR1 SGHNT, CDR2 YENEEA. The CDR3 region has the DNA TGTGCCAGCAGCGCAGGACAGGGCCTTAATACGCAGTATTTT. Translation gives CASSAGQGLNTQYF.

The chain joins TRBV11-3 to TRBJ2-1, with 13 bases identical to TRBD2. The trim removed 5 bases at V and 8 bases at J, leaving 3 bases unmatched. The CDR3 covers 14 residues. CDR1 SGHNT and CDR2 YENEEA come from the germline V gene. CDR3 sequence (DNA): TGTGCCAGCAGCCACGGACTAGCGGGAGATGAGCAGTTCTTC. Amino acids: CASSHGLAGDEQFF. The variable domain in full, with the rest retrieved from reference TRBV11-3 and TRBJ2-1, is EAGVVQSPRYKIIEKKQPVAFWCNPISGHNTLYWYLQNLGQGPELLIRYENEEAVDDSQLPKDRFSAERLKGVDSTLKIQPAELGDSAVYLCASSHGLAGDEQFFGPGTRLTVL.

This clone was seen a few times. The DNA of the CDR3 is TGTGCCAGCTCAGACCCAGGGTTGAACACTGAAGCTTTCTTT. This codes for CASSDPGLNTEAFF. The chain has TRBV18 and TRBJ1-1; D may be TRBD1 (5 bases). With 5 bases removed from V and 0 bases from J, the gap between germline ends came to 10 bases. CDR3 length: 14 residues. The V gene's germline CDR1 is KGHSH and CDR2 LQKENI. The full variable domain, completed using reference TRBV18 and TRBJ1-1, is NAGVMQNPRHLVRRRGQEARLRCSPMKGHSHVYWYRQLPEEGLKFMVYLQKENIIDESGMPKERFSAEFPKEGPSILRIQQVVRGDSAAYFCASSDPGLNTEAFFGQGTRLTVV.

The genes are TRBV19 and TRBJ1-5; perhaps TRBD1 as D (5 bases). Germline V gives CDR1 LNHDA, CDR2 SQIVND (reference sequence). V lost 6 bases, J lost 7 bases, and 19 bases lay in between. This CDR3 contains 15 residues. The CDR3 nucleotides read TGTGCCAGTAGCTGGGGACGGGGGGTAGGACAGCCCCAGCATTTT. Translation: CASSWGRGVGQPQHF. The full variable domain, in which reference TRBV19 and TRBJ1-5 provide the parts outside the CDR3, is DGGITQSPKYLFRKEGQNVTLSCEQNLNHDAMYWYRQDPGQGLRLIYYSQIVNDFQKGDIAEGYSVSREKKESFPLTVTSAQKNPTAFYLCASSWGRGVGQPQHFGDGTRLSIL.

The rearrangement joins TRBV2 to TRBJ2-7; D gene uncertain. V lost 7 bases and J lost 3, with 7 bases in between. The germline CDR1 and CDR2 sequences are SNHLY and FYNNEI. The CDR3 is 11 amino acids. The CDR3 region is CASIESYEQYF. CDR3 sequence (DNA): TGTGCCAGCATAGAAAGCTACGAGCAGTACTTC.

This chain uses TRBV28 with TRBJ2-7, with D hard to call. CDR1 and CDR2 (germline): MDHEN, SYDVKM. Trimming pared 6 bases from V and 6 bases from J, leaving 9 bases between. The CDR3 contains 11 residues. The CDR3 loop reads CASSQTSEQYF. The CDR3 DNA sequence: TGTGCCAGCAGCCAAACTTCCGAGCAGTACTTC.

The chain recombines TRBV28 with TRBJ1-5; weak D call: TRBD1 (5 bases). Germline CDR1 reads MDHEN; CDR2 reads SYDVKM. V lost 2 bases to trimming and J lost 6 bases, with 11 bases between them. This CDR3 comprises 14 residues. The CDR3 loop reads CASSLRQGAQPQHF. Written as DNA, the CDR3 is TGTGCCAGCAGTTTACGGCAAGGGGCTCAGCCCCAGCATTTT.

The V gene is TRBV5-1, the J gene TRBJ2-3; the D gene is possibly TRBD2 (6 bases). The CDR3 sequence is 14 residues long. Germline CDR1 SGHRS, CDR2 YFSETQ. Trimming cost V 3 bases and J 14 bases, with 22 bases left between them. The CDR3 region has the DNA TGCGCCAGCAGCTACCATCCGGGACTGGGGATTGGGTATTTT. This sequence encodes CASSYHPGLGIGYF.

Concerning this clone itself: The junction differs from germline at one of its ends, possibly a read error. V usage is TRBV28 and J usage is TRBJ1-3; possible D gene TRBD1, 6 bases. The germline V gene encodes CDR1 MDHEN and CDR2 SYDVKM. This CDR3 is 12 amino acids long. CDR3 in DNA: TGTGCCAGCGGAACCTTGGGGGCGACGGTGGATTTT. It codes for CASGTLGATVDF.

The chain is built from TRBV4-3 and TRBJ1-1, with a tentative D call TRBD1 (5 bases). CDR3 length: 13 amino acids. Looked up from germline, CDR1 is LGHNA and CDR2 is YSLEER. Trimming removed 4 bases at V and 3 bases at J, with 9 bases between. The CDR3: CASSRRRDTEAFF. The CDR3 DNA reads TGCGCCAGCAGCCGGCGCAGGGACACTGAAGCTTTCTTT.

The CDR3 loop reads CASSLLGSGISYEQYF. Here the CDR3 DNA reads TGCGCCAGCAGCTTGTTAGGTAGCGGGATTTCCTACGAGCAGTACTTC. This sequence joins TRBV5-1 and TRBJ2-7, with 8 bases aligning to TRBD2. The CDR3 covers 16 residues. Per germline, CDR1 SGHRS and CDR2 YFSETQ. V was pared by 1 base and J by 1 base, with 7 bases of the junction left unmatched. Drawing the rest from reference TRBV5-1 and TRBJ2-7, the complete variable domain is KAGVTQTPRYLIKTRGQQVTLSCSPISGHRSVSWYQQTPGQGLQFLFEYFSETQRNKGNFPGRFSGRQFSNSRSEMNVSTLELGDSALYLCASSLLGSGISYEQYFGPGTRLTVT.

This chain's CDR3 is CASRLQAIHTDTQYF. The CDR3 DNA sequence: TGCGCCAGCAGACTCCAGGCCATTCACACAGATACGCAGTATTTT. The V gene is TRBV5-1, the J gene TRBJ2-3; no clear D gene. Trimming left V 5 bases short and J 2 bases short, with 15 bases between. There are 15 residues in the CDR3. Looked up from germline, CDR1 is SGHRS and CDR2 is YFSETQ.

V usage is TRBV18 and J usage is TRBJ2-2; TRBD2 aligns across 9 bases. V was clipped by 5 bases and J by 6 bases; unmatched bases: 7. CDR3 length equals 15 residues. CDR1 and CDR2 from the germline V gene are KGHSH and LQKENI. This CDR3 is CASSTGLAFSGELFF. The CDR3 DNA reads as TGTGCCAGCTCAACGGGACTAGCATTTTCCGGGGAGCTGTTTTTT.

This clone has a single count. The chain is built from TRBV28 and TRBJ2-7; 7 bases fit TRBD1. The V gene's germline CDR1 is MDHEN and CDR2 SYDVKM. J gave up 4 bases and V 6 bases, and 9 bases lay outside the gene matches. CDR3 length equals 14 residues. CDR3 protein: CASSQRDRMYEQYF. The DNA of the CDR3 is TGTGCCAGCAGCCAGAGGGACAGAATGTACGAGCAGTACTTC. Variable domain in full (rest from reference TRBV28 and TRBJ2-7): DVKVTQSSRYLVKRTGEKVFLECVQDMDHENMFWYRQDPGLGLRLIYFSYDVKMKEKGDIPEGYSVSREKKERFSLILESASTNQTSMYLCASSQRDRMYEQYFGPGTRLTVT.

Turning to this clone: One base away lies a much larger clone, so this may be a sequencing read error. The same CDR3 can be traced to other DNA sequences in this sample. This chain connects TRBV7-9 to TRBJ1-1; D ambiguous. Germline V gene data show CDR1 as SEHNR and CDR2 as FQNEAQ (reference sequence). CDR3 size: 16 residues. V was clipped by 9 bases and J by 4 bases, with 24 bases between them. The CDR3 is CASSPQTLWGATEAFF. DNA for the CDR3: TGTGCCAGTAGCCCTCAGACCCTCTGGGGAGCCACTGAAGCTTTCTTT.

The chain uses TRBV7-2 and TRBJ2-3; 15 bases fit TRBD2. Unmatched junction bases numbered 7, after V lost 2 bases and J lost 1 base. The germline CDR1 and CDR2 sequences are SGHTA and FQGNSA. The CDR3 totals 19 residues. The CDR3 nucleotides read TGTGCCAGCAGCTTATCATCTGGGACTAGCGGGAGGCGCACAGATACGCAGTATTTT. This encodes CASSLSSGTSGRRTDTQYF.

Note on this clone: The same CDR3 also results from other DNA sequences found in this sample. The chain couples TRBV5-1 to TRBJ2-7; 7 nucleotides align to TRBD2. The CDR3 sequence is 14 residues long. V lost 2 bases to trimming and J lost 2 bases; unmatched junction nucleotides: 4. CDR1 is SGHRS, CDR2 YFSETQ, per germline. The DNA of the CDR3 is TGCGCCAGCAGCTTTTCGGGAGGAACCTACGAGCAGTACTTC. Amino acids: CASSFSGGTYEQYF.

The chain couples TRBV5-1 to TRBJ2-7; tentatively, D is TRBD1 (6 bases). Germline CDR1 reads SGHRS; CDR2 reads YFSETQ. The CDR3 has 14 amino acids. Deletions cut 3 bases from V and 5 bases from J, with 15 bases between. In nucleotides, the CDR3 is TGCGCCAGCAGCTCAGCAGGGGCGATGGACGAGCAGTACTTC. It translates to CASSSAGAMDEQYF.

This clone was seen at least ten times. The sample holds other DNA sequences that translate to the same CDR3. The J gene is TRBJ1-2, the V gene TRBV2, with D maybe TRBD1 (6 bases). The germline V gene encodes CDR1 SNHLY and CDR2 FYNNEI. The CDR3 totals 14 residues. Trimming left V 2 bases short and J 2 bases short, with 9 bases between. The CDR3 coding sequence is TGTGCCAGCAGTGAACGGCAGGGGAACTATGGCTACACCTTC. Translation gives CASSERQGNYGYTF.

This sequence joins TRBV19 and TRBJ2-7; D is unresolved. The CDR3 consists of 14 residues. Germline lookup yields CDR1 LNHDA and CDR2 SQIVND (reference sequence). V was cut by 3 bases and J by 2 bases, with 11 bases left in between. The CDR3 region is CASSIRLHPYEQYF. The CDR3 DNA sequence: TGTGCCAGTAGTATTAGACTCCACCCCTACGAGCAGTACTTC.

The chain uses TRBV28 and TRBJ2-7, with 7 bases fitting TRBD2. The CDR3 totals 12 residues. The V gene's germline CDR1 is MDHEN and CDR2 SYDVKM. V gave up 6 bases and J gave up 6 bases; unmatched junction bases: 5. The CDR3 DNA follows: TGTGCCAGCAGAGAAGCTAGCGGCGAGCAGTACTTC. Translated: CASREASGEQYF.

The chain uses TRBV28 and TRBJ1-5; no definite D call. The CDR3 extends over 13 amino acids. V dropped 6 bases and J dropped 6 bases, with 12 bases sitting between them. Germline assignment: CDR1 MDHEN and CDR2 SYDVKM. As DNA, the CDR3 is TGTGCCAGCAGGCAAGCGGTTGGTCAGCCCCAGCATTTT. Its translation is CASRQAVGQPQHF.

This clone was found once. The rearrangement joins TRBV7-9 to TRBJ1-2; tentatively, D is TRBD1 (6 bases). Germline V CDR1 and CDR2: SEHNR, FQNEAQ (reference sequence). The germline V and J ends were trimmed by 3 bases and 4 bases, with 9 bases remaining between them. The CDR3 spans 13 residues. This CDR3 is CASSFGGSYGYTF. The CDR3 coding sequence is TGTGCCAGCAGCTTCGGGGGCTCCTATGGCTACACCTTC.

This chain uses TRBV28 with TRBJ2-3, with D hard to call. Germline V gives CDR1 MDHEN, CDR2 SYDVKM. The CDR3 spans 14 residues. Trimming took 8 bases from V and 0 from J, leaving 12 bases between them. CDR3 in DNA: TGTGCCAGCCGTCGGACCCAGAGCACAGATACGCAGTATTTT. Residues: CASRRTQSTDTQYF. The whole variable domain, remainder taken from reference TRBV28 and TRBJ2-3, is DVKVTQSSRYLVKRTGEKVFLECVQDMDHENMFWYRQDPGLGLRLIYFSYDVKMKEKGDIPEGYSVSREKKERFSLILESASTNQTSMYLCASRRTQSTDTQYFGPGTRLTVL.

The rearrangement joins TRBV28 to TRBJ2-7; TRBD1 matches 7 bases. CDR3 size: 13 residues. V lost 6 bases to trimming and J lost 0 bases; unmatched junction nucleotides: 2. Germline CDR1 is MDHEN and CDR2 is SYDVKM. As DNA, the CDR3 is TGTGCCAGCAGGGGACAGAACTCCTACGAGCAGTACTTC. This codes for CASRGQNSYEQYF.

The chain is built from TRBV9 and TRBJ2-1; the D gene could be TRBD1 or TRBD2 (5 bases each). The CDR3 loop spans 15 amino acids. Deletions cut 4 bases from V and 2 bases from J, with 13 bases between. Germline V CDR1 and CDR2: SGDLS, YYNGEE. Here the CDR3 reads CASSPRGDPYNEQFF. The CDR3 DNA sequence: TGTGCCAGCAGCCCCCGTGGGGACCCCTACAATGAGCAGTTCTTC.